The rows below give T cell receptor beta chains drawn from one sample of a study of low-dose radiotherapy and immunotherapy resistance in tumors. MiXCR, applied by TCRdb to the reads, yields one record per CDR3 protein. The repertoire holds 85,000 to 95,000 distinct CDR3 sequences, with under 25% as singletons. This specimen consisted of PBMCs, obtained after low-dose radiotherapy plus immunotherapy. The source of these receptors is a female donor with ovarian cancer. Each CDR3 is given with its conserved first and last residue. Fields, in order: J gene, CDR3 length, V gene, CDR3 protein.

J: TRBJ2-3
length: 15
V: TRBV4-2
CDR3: CASSQGVQGPDTQYF

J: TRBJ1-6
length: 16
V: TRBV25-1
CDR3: CASSALDREVNSPLHF

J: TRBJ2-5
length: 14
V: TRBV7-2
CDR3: CASSLAGRGETQYF

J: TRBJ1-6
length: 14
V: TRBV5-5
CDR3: CASQIRDQESPLHF

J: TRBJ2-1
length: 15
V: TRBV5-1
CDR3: CASSKRLAMVNEQFF

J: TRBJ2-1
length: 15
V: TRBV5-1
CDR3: CASSGLAGGYNEQFF

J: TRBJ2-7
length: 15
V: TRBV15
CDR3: CATSTKLRNNHEQYF

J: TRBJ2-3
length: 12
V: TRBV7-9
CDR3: CASSLVADTQYF

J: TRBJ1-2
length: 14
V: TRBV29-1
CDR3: CSVLDRANLGGYTF

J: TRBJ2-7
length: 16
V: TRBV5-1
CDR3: CASSERGDRVANEQYF

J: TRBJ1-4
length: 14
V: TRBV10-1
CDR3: CASSGPGGHEKLFF

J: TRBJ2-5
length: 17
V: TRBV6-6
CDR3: CASGRLAGVGRPETQYF

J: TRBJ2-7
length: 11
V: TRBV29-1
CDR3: CSVKRSYEQYF

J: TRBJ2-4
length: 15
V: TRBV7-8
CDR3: CASSFGQGDKNIQYF

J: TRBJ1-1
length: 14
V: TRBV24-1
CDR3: CATRSGGENTEAFF

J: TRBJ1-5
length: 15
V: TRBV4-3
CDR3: CASSQDKGTNQPQHF

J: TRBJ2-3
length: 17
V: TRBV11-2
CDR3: CASSLEGGGTSTDTQYF

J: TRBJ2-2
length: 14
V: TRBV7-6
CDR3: CASSLEQNTGELFF

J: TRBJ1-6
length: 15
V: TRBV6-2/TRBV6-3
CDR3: CASSYVGMPYSPLHF

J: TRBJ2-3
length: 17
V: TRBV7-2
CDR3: CASSPIGTTASTDTQYF

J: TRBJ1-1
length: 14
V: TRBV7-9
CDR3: CASSLGNMNTEAFF

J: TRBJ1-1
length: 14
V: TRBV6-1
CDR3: CASSRFGSNTEAFF

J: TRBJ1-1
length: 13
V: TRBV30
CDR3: CAWRLPPGGKAFF

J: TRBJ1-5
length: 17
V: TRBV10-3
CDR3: CAISESGVGLSYQPQHF